Following are 30 T cell receptor beta chains from one sample sequenced in a study of blood T cell repertoires in COVID-19. Sequencing used immunoSEQ multiplex PCR; TCRdb keeps in-frame clones, though not all of them. The table lists 270,000 or so clones, about 87% of them singletons, with 4.1% in the top ten. The sequenced sample was PBMCs or T cells enriched from blood (not recorded which). These TCRs come from a woman in her 30s with acute COVID-19.

The chain uses TRBV19 and TRBJ2-2, with 7 bases aligning to TRBD1. The CDR3 is 14 residues long. Germline CDR1 LNHDA, CDR2 SQIVND (reference sequence). V shed 3 bases, J shed 4 bases, and the junction held 2 bases outside the gene matches. DNA of the CDR3: TGTGCCAGTAGTATTGAGGGGGCCACCGGGGAGCTGTTTTTT. Protein sequence: CASSIEGATGELFF.

This clone turned up a few times. V gene TRBV3-1 (or the pseudogene TRBV3-2) combines with J gene TRBJ1-2; unclear D gene. Germline CDR1 and CDR2: LGHDT and YNNKEL (reference sequence). Deletions cut 1 base from V and 2 bases from J, with 5 bases between. This CDR3 is 13 amino acids long. CDR3 in DNA: TGTGCCAGCAGCCAAGTCCAGAACTATGGCTACACCTTC. Its translation is CASSQVQNYGYTF.

The rearrangement links TRBV24-1 to TRBJ1-5; 9 nucleotides line up with TRBD1. Germline assignment: CDR1 KGHDR and CDR2 SFDVKD. CDR3 size: 16 residues. The J segment lost 4 bases and the V segment lost 3 bases, leaving 6 bases of the junction unmatched. The chain's CDR3 is CATSDPTGGKNQPQHF. In nucleotides, the CDR3 is TGTGCCACCAGTGATCCAACAGGGGGCAAAAATCAGCCCCAGCATTTT.

V and J are TRBV28 and TRBJ2-1; weak D call: TRBD2 (5 bases). Trimming removed 1 base from V and 7 bases from J, with 23 bases in between. The CDR3 loop spans 18 amino acids. From germline, CDR1 is MDHEN and CDR2 SYDVKM. The CDR3 is CASSLFSFRSSTGNEQFF. The CDR3 nucleotides are TGTGCCAGCAGTTTATTTAGCTTCCGGTCATCAACGGGGAATGAGCAGTTCTTC. The full variable domain, in which reference TRBV28 and TRBJ2-1 provide the parts outside the CDR3, is DVKVTQSSRYLVKRTGEKVFLECVQDMDHENMFWYRQDPGLGLRLIYFSYDVKMKEKGDIPEGYSVSREKKERFSLILESASTNQTSMYLCASSLFSFRSSTGNEQFFGPGTRLTVL.

This clone is a singleton in its sample. The V and J genes are TRBV4-1 and TRBJ2-1; 10 positions match TRBD2. The length of the CDR3 is 18 residues. J lost 7 bases, V lost 3 bases, and 15 bases had no gene match. Germline V lookup: CDR1 MGHRA, CDR2 YSYEKL. In nucleotides, the CDR3 is TGCGCCAGCAGCCAGGGACCTCCCTCTAGCGGGAGTGGTAATGAGCAGTTCTTC. Translated, it gives CASSQGPPSSGSGNEQFF.

Comment on this clone: An end of the junction differs from the germline gene, which may be a read error. CDR3 coding DNA: TGTGCCAGCAGTCTCCCGGGTAGGGAGTGCATTTTT. As protein: CASSLPGRECIF. The rearrangement joins TRBV28 to TRBJ1-4; no clear D gene. The CDR3 is made up of 12 amino acids. CDR1 MDHEN and CDR2 SYDVKM come from the germline V gene.

The chain is built from TRBV24-1 and TRBJ2-2, with TRBD2 matching 7 bases. Germline-derived CDR1 and CDR2 are KGHDR and SFDVKD. V shed 0 bases, J shed 7 bases, and the junction held 4 bases outside the gene matches. The CDR3 extends over 15 amino acids. In DNA, the CDR3 is TGTGCCACCAGTGATTTGTCCGGACTAGACGGGGAGCTGTTTTTT. Translating it yields CATSDLSGLDGELFF.

The chain employs TRBV7-8 and TRBJ1-2; 8 bases line up with TRBD1. The V and J ends lost 4 bases and 5 bases, in that order; junction bases with no gene match: 12. CDR1 is SGHVS, CDR2 FQNEAQ, per germline. The CDR3 has 16 residues. In DNA form, the CDR3 reads TGTGCCAGCAGCTACGAGCCGGGACAGGAGGTTTATGGCTACACCTTC. Translation gives CASSYEPGQEVYGYTF.

The chain carries TRBV20-1 and TRBJ2-3; D not resolved. Per germline, CDR1 DFQATT and CDR2 SNEGSKA (reference sequence). The CDR3 length is 11 residues. V shed 6 bases and J shed 3 bases, with 7 bases lying between them. CDR3 sequence reads: CSAPETDTQYF. The CDR3 DNA reads TGCAGTGCCCCAGAAACAGATACGCAGTATTTT.

This clone has more than one count but fewer than ten. This sample includes further DNA sequences coding for the same CDR3. V and J are TRBV9 and TRBJ1-4; 7 positions agree with TRBD1. V was clipped by 2 bases and J by 4 bases; unmatched bases: 5. Germline V lookup: CDR1 SGDLS, CDR2 YYNGEE. The CDR3 is 15 residues long. CDR3 sequence: CASSVEGTDNEKLFF. The CDR3 DNA follows: TGTGCCAGCAGCGTGGAGGGGACAGATAATGAAAAACTGTTTTTT.

The genes are TRBV23-1 and TRBJ2-3; the match to TRBD1 covers 8 bases. TRBV23-1 is classed as an ORF, of uncertain function. The junction had 6 bases not matched to a gene; V was cut back by 1 base and J by 3 bases. This CDR3 is built from 16 residues. The CDR3 here is CASSQYRTGRTDTQYF. Written as DNA, the CDR3 is TGCGCCAGCAGTCAATATCGGACAGGGCGTACAGATACGCAGTATTTT.

The chain uses TRBV20-1 and TRBJ2-3; TRBD2 agrees at 13 bases. V was clipped by 3 bases and J by 2 bases; unmatched bases: 11. The V gene's germline CDR1 is DFQATT and CDR2 SNEGSKA (reference sequence). There are 18 residues in the CDR3. CDR3 sequence: CSASRPGLAGDITDTQYF. The CDR3 DNA follows: TGCAGTGCTAGTCGACCCGGACTAGCGGGAGATATCACAGATACGCAGTATTTT.

The V call is TRBV3-1 (or the pseudogene TRBV3-2), the J call TRBJ2-1, with D hard to call. This CDR3 is 12 amino acids long. With 4 bases removed from V and 5 bases from J, the gap between germline ends came to 6 bases. Germline CDR1 and CDR2: LGHDT and YNNKEL (reference sequence). The CDR3 protein is CASSLAHNEQFF. The CDR3 DNA reads TGTGCCAGCAGCCTAGCACACAATGAGCAGTTCTTC.

This sequence joins TRBV9 and TRBJ1-1, with D perhaps matching TRBD1 (6 bases). Germline CDR1 reads SGDLS; CDR2 reads YYNGEE. Between the trimmed V and J ends, which lost 4 bases and 1 base, there was a span of 11 bases. The CDR3 consists of 14 residues. CDR3 loop: CASSTGQRNTEAFF. In nucleotides, the CDR3 is TGTGCCAGCAGCACCGGACAGCGGAACACTGAAGCTTTCTTT.

Regarding this clone: At the DNA level, this CDR3 is encoded by other sequences in the same sample as well. The chain joins TRBV24-1 to TRBJ2-5, with 8 bases that match TRBD1. The CDR3 length is 15 residues. J gave up 2 bases and V 4 bases, and 5 bases lay outside the gene matches. Germline V gene sequence: CDR1 KGHDR, CDR2 SFDVKD. DNA for the CDR3: TGTGCCACCAGTGACCCTGGACAGGGTCAAGAGACCCAGTACTTC. It yields the protein CATSDPGQGQETQYF.

V and J are TRBV30 and TRBJ2-7; 8 positions agree with TRBD1. V lost 4 bases to trimming and J lost 5 bases; unmatched junction nucleotides: 4. The germline CDR1 and CDR2 sequences are GTSNPN and SVGIG (reference sequence). There are 12 residues in the CDR3. CDR3 loop: CAWNRQGNEQYF. In DNA form, the CDR3 reads TGTGCCTGGAACCGACAGGGGAACGAGCAGTACTTC. The whole variable domain, remainder taken from reference TRBV30 and TRBJ2-7, is SQTIHQWPATLVQPVGSPLSLECTVEGTSNPNLYWYRQAAGRGLQLLFYSVGIGQISSEVPQNLSASRPQDRQFILSSKKLLLSDSGFYLCAWNRQGNEQYFGPGTRLTVT.

The CDR3: CASSLLRSDIQYF. In DNA, the CDR3 is TGTGCCAGCAGCTTGTTGCGGTCGGACATTCAGTACTTC. The chain links TRBV5-4 to TRBJ2-4; D is uncertain. The CDR3 runs 13 residues. Germline lookup yields CDR1 SGHNT and CDR2 YYREEE (reference sequence). With 1 base removed from V and 8 bases from J, the gap between germline ends came to 10 bases.

This clone turned up a few times. The chain's CDR3 is CASSLESRDTEAFF. As DNA, the CDR3 is TGTGCCAGCAGTTTGGAATCGAGGGACACTGAAGCTTTCTTT. The V call is TRBV28, the J call TRBJ1-1, with D uncertain. Germline assignment: CDR1 MDHEN and CDR2 SYDVKM. The CDR3 is made up of 14 amino acids. Deletions cut 3 bases from V and 3 bases from J, with 11 bases between.

The V and J genes are TRBV28 and TRBJ1-3, with D perhaps matching TRBD1 (6 bases). Germline V lookup: CDR1 MDHEN, CDR2 SYDVKM. The V end lost 5 bases, the J end lost 3 bases, and 14 bases lay between the germline ends. The CDR3 extends over 15 amino acids. The CDR3 DNA reads TGTGCCAGCAGTCCCCTGGGGACACTTGGAAACACCATATATTTT. Encoded protein: CASSPLGTLGNTIYF. Full variable domain (rest looked up from reference TRBV28 and TRBJ1-3): DVKVTQSSRYLVKRTGEKVFLECVQDMDHENMFWYRQDPGLGLRLIYFSYDVKMKEKGDIPEGYSVSREKKERFSLILESASTNQTSMYLCASSPLGTLGNTIYFGEGSWLTVV.

The chain carries TRBV6-6 and TRBJ2-7, with D possibly matching TRBD2 (7 bases). Germline V gene lookup returns CDR1 MNHNY and CDR2 SVGAGI (reference sequence). The CDR3 has 16 amino acids. The V end was cut by 4 bases, the J end by 2 bases, with 18 bases between. CDR3 sequence: CASSFMGEGGPYEQYF. The DNA of the CDR3 is TGTGCCAGCAGTTTTATGGGGGAGGGGGGCCCCTACGAGCAGTACTTC.

For the CDR3, the DNA is TGTGCCCCCACTAGGGGGAACTATGGCTACACCTTC. Encoded protein: CAPTRGNYGYTF. The chain has TRBV19 and TRBJ1-2; D may be TRBD1 (6 bases). V lost 11 bases and J 2 bases, leaving 12 bases between the germline ends. Looked up from germline, CDR1 is LNHDA and CDR2 is SQIVND (reference sequence). The CDR3 runs 12 residues. The full variable domain, with the rest looked up from reference TRBV19 and TRBJ1-2, is DGGITQSPKYLFRKEGQNVTLSCEQNLNHDAMYWYRQDPGQGLRLIYYSQIVNDFQKGDIAEGYSVSREKKESFPLTVTSAQKNPTAFYLCAPTRGNYGYTFGSGTRLTVV.

This CDR3 is CSVGRTGDNEQFF. In DNA, the CDR3 is TGCAGCGTTGGGCGGACAGGGGACAATGAGCAGTTCTTC. The chain links TRBV29-1 to TRBJ2-1; 9 bases align to TRBD1. Germline V gene lookup returns CDR1 SQVTM and CDR2 ANQGSEA. The CDR3 extends over 13 amino acids. The trim removed 4 bases at V and 5 bases at J, leaving 3 bases unmatched.

V and J are TRBV5-1 and TRBJ1-1; 8 bases align to TRBD1. V shed 3 bases, J shed 0 bases, and the junction held 7 bases outside the gene matches. The CDR3 is made up of 16 amino acids. CDR1 and CDR2 (germline): SGHRS, YFSETQ. CDR3 in amino acids: CASSSTGQEVNTEAFF. For the CDR3, the DNA is TGCGCCAGCAGCTCAACGGGACAGGAAGTGAACACTGAAGCTTTCTTT. Full variable domain (remainder filled in from reference TRBV5-1 and TRBJ1-1): KAGVTQTPRYLIKTRGQQVTLSCSPISGHRSVSWYQQTPGQGLQFLFEYFSETQRNKGNFPGRFSGRQFSNSRSEMNVSTLELGDSALYLCASSSTGQEVNTEAFFGQGTRLTVV.

CDR3 amino acids: CASSQARGTEAFF. The CDR3 region has the DNA TGCGCCAGCAGCCAAGCGCGAGGGACTGAAGCTTTCTTT. The rearrangement uses TRBV4-3 and TRBJ1-1; D is unresolved. Per germline, CDR1 LGHNA and CDR2 YSLEER. V was clipped by 1 base and J by 5 bases, with 8 bases between them. CDR3 length: 13 amino acids.

V is TRBV6-5 and J is TRBJ1-3; D unresolved. Germline loops: CDR1 MNHEY, CDR2 SVGAGI. V lost 5 bases, J lost 0 bases, and 8 bases lay in between. The CDR3 is 14 amino acids. DNA for the CDR3: TGTGCCAGCAGTCGACTTCGCTCTGGAAACACCATATATTTT. This gives the protein CASSRLRSGNTIYF.

This clone was observed a single time. The chain has TRBV6-2 or TRBV6-3 and TRBJ2-3; TRBD2 agrees at 10 bases. The J segment lost 2 bases and the V segment lost 0 bases, leaving 14 bases of the junction unmatched. This CDR3 spans 20 amino acids. The germline V gene has CDR1 MNHEY and CDR2 SVGEGT. The DNA of the CDR3 is TGTGCCAGCAGTTACTCGTGGCTAGCGGGAGTGGTCCCGGACACAGATACGCAGTATTTT. Protein sequence: CASSYSWLAGVVPDTDTQYF.

This clone was seen once. The V gene is TRBV15, the J gene TRBJ2-2; D is undetermined. CDR3 length: 12 amino acids. Germline V gene sequence: CDR1 LNHNV, CDR2 YYDKDF (reference sequence). V was clipped by 3 bases and J by 6 bases, with 5 bases between them. As DNA, the CDR3 is TGTGCCACCAGCAGCACAGCCGGGGAGCTGTTTTTT. This translates into CATSSTAGELFF.

The CDR3 here is CASSLGTSGIGGQETQYF. The CDR3 DNA reads as TGTGCCAGCAGCTTGGGGACTAGCGGGATAGGGGGACAGGAGACCCAGTACTTC. The rearrangement links TRBV11-2 to TRBJ2-5, with TRBD2 matching 13 bases. The junction had 12 bases not matched to a gene; V was cut back by 3 bases and J by 5 bases. The CDR3 runs to 18 residues. Germline V gene data show CDR1 as SGHAT and CDR2 as FQNNGV.

The genes are TRBV7-2 and TRBJ2-3, with TRBD2 identical over 10 bases. The length of the CDR3 is 15 residues. With V trimmed by 5 bases and J by 0 bases, 2 bases remained unmatched. Germline CDR1 reads SGHTA; CDR2 reads FQGNSA. CDR3 in DNA: TGTGCCAGCAGCCGGACTAGCGGAAGCACAGATACGCAGTATTTT. Translated: CASSRTSGSTDTQYF.

This clone appeared a single time. The genes are TRBV6-4 and TRBJ1-5; 9 bases align to TRBD1. Germline values: CDR1 MRHNA, CDR2 SNTAGT. The CDR3 runs 19 residues. Trimming removed 8 bases from V and 3 bases from J; junction bases left unmatched: 20. The CDR3 reads CASRREETYRGRDNQPQHF. The CDR3 DNA reads TGTGCCAGCCGAAGAGAGGAGACTTACAGGGGGCGCGACAATCAGCCCCAGCATTTT.